This T cell receptor (beta chain) came from a study of blood T cells in healthy people across ages. Then a second PCR, running about 6 to 12 cycles, was carried out with a sample-barcoded 5' primer and a J-beta primer mix. Samples each returned at least 3 million CDR3-containing paired-end reads. TCRdb reprocessed the 5' RACE reads via MiXCR and lists one record per CDR3 protein. Here the sample spans approximately 810,000 distinct CDR3 sequences, less than 35% being singletons. Total RNA was extracted at no less than 5.5 micrograms per sample. V lost 6 bases and J 11 bases, leaving 22 bases between the germline ends. The CDR3 covers 14 residues. CDR1 is MDHEN, CDR2 SYDVKM, per germline.

This chain connects TRBV28 to TRBJ2-5, with TRBD2 as a possible D gene (6 bases). The receptor was isolated from a woman over 75 in good health. The sequenced material came from blood. This CDR3 is CASSQAGGGGEQYF. The CDR3 DNA reads TGTGCCAGCAGCCAAGCCGGGGGTGGAGGTGAGCAGTACTTC.